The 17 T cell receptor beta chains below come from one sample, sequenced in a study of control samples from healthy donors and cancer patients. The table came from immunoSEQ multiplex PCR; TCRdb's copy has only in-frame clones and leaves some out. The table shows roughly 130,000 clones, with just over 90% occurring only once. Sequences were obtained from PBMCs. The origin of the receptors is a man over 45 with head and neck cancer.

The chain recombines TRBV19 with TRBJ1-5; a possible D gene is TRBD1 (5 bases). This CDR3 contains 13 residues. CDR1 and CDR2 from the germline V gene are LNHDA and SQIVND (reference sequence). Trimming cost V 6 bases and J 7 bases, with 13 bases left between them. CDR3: CASSTGRRQPQHF. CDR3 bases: TGTGCCAGTAGCACGGGGCGCCGGCAGCCCCAGCATTTT.

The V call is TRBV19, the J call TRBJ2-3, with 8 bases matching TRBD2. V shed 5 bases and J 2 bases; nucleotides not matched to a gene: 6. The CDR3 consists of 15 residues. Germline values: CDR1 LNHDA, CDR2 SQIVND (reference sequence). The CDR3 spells CASSPIAGNTDTQYF. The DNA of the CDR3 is TGTGCCAGTAGTCCCATAGCGGGAAACACAGATACGCAGTATTTT.

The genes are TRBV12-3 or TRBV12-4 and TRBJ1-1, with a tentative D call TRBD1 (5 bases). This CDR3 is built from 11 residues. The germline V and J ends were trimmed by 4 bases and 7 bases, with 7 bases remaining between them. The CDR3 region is CASSSTVEAFF. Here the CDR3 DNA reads TGTGCCAGCAGTTCGACAGTTGAAGCTTTCTTT.

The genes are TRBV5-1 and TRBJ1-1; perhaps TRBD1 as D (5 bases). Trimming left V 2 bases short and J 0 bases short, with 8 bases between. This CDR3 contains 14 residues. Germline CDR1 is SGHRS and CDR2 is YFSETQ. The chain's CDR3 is CASSFEGLNTEAFF. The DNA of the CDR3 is TGCGCCAGCAGCTTTGAGGGACTGAACACTGAAGCTTTCTTT.

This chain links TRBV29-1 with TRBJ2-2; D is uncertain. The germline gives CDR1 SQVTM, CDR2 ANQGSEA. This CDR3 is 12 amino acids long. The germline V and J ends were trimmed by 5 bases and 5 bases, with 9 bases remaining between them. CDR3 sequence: CSVFKGTGELFF. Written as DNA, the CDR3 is TGCAGCGTTTTTAAGGGAACCGGGGAGCTGTTTTTT.

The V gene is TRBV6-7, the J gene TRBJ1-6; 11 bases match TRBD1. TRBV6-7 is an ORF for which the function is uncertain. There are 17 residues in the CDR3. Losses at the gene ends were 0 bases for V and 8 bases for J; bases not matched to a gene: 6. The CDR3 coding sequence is TGTGCCAGCAGTTACTCACGCCGGGACAGGGGGGATTCACCCCTCCACTTT. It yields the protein CASSYSRRDRGDSPLHF.

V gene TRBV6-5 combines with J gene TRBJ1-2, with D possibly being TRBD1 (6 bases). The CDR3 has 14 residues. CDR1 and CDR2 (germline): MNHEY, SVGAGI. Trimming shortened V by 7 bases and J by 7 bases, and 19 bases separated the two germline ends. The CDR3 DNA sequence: TGTGCCAGCACCCGAGGGGGGGGTACTTCTGGCTACACCTTC. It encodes CASTRGGGTSGYTF.

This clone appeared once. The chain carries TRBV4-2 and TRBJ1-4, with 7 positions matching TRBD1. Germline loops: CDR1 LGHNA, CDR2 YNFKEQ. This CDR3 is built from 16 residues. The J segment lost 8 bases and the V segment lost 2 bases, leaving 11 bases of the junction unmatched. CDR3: CASSQYPRGVDEKLFF. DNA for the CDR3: TGTGCCAGCAGCCAATATCCCAGGGGGGTAGACGAAAAACTGTTTTTT.

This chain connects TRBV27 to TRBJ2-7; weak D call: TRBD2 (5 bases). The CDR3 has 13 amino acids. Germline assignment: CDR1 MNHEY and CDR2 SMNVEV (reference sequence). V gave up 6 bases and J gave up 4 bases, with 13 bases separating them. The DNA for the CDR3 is TGTGCCAGCAGCCGAGCGCCGGGGTACGAGCAGTACTTC. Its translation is CASSRAPGYEQYF.

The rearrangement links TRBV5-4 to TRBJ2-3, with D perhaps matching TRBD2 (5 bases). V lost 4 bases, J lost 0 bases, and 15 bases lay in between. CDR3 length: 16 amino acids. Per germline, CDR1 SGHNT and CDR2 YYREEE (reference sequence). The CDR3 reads CASSLSASFSTDTQYF. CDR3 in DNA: TGTGCCAGCAGCCTCTCCGCTAGCTTCAGCACAGATACGCAGTATTTT.

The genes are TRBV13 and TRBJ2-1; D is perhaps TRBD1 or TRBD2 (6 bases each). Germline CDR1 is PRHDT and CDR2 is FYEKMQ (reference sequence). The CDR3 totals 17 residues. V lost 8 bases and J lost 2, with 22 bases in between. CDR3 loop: CASRSRDNLKPYNEQFF. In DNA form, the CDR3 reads TGTGCCAGCCGGTCGCGGGACAACCTTAAACCCTACAATGAGCAGTTCTTC.

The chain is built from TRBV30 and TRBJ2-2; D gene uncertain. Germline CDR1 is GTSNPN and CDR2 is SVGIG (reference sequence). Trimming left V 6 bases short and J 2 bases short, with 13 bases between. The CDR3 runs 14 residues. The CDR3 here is CACRRHTNTGELFF. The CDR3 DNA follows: TGTGCCTGTAGACGGCACACCAACACCGGGGAGCTGTTTTTT.

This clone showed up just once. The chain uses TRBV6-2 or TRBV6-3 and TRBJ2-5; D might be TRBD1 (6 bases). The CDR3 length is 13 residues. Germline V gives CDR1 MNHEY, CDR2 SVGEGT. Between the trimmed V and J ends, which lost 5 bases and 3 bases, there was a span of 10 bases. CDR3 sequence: CASSPGDEETQYF. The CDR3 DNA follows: TGTGCCAGCAGTCCAGGGGATGAAGAGACCCAGTACTTC.

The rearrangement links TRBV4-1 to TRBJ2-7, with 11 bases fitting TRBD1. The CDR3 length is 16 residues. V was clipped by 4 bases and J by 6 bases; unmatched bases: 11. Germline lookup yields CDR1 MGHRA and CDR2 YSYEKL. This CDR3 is CASSPTSGTGGSEQYF. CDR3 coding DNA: TGCGCCAGCAGCCCGACTTCCGGGACAGGGGGATCCGAGCAGTACTTC.

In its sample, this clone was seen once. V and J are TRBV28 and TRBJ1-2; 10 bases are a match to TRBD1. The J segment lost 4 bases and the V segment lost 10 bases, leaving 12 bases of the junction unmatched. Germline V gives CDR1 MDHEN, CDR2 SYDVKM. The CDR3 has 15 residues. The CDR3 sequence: CAIKSGTGDAYGYTF. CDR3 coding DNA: TGTGCCATCAAGTCCGGGACAGGGGATGCCTATGGCTACACCTTC.

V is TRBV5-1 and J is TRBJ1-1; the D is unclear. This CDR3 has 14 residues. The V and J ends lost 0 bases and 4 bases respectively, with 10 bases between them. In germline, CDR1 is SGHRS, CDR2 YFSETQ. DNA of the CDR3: TGCGCCAGCAGCTTGGTTCTGGGTGGCACTGAAGCTTTCTTT. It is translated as CASSLVLGGTEAFF.

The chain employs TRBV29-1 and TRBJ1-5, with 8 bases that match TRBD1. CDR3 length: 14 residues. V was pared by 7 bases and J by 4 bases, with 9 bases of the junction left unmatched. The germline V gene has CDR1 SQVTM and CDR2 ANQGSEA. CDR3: CSAPVDRVNQPQHF. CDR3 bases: TGCAGCGCACCAGTGGACAGGGTTAATCAGCCCCAGCATTTT.